The following is a TCR beta chain sequence with its context. Its antigen specificity is not known. Base qualities are not recorded, but no much larger clone differs from it by a single base. Reading the germline V gene (reference sequence) gives CDR1 LNHNV and CDR2 YYDKDF. The CDR3 runs 14 amino acids, cysteine and phenylalanine included. Left in the record is the CDR3 DNA by itself, 42 bases read in frame from the first base. The junction carries 7 bases between V and J, which are trimmed by 0 bases and 2 bases respectively. Whole blood was collected in K2EDTA tubes by collaborating institutions according to the institutions' own protocols. For TCRbeta analysis, collaborators shipped samples as frozen whole blood, isolated PBMCs, or DNA extracted from either of those sample types. The sample belongs to a study of blood T cell repertoires in COVID-19 (dated by TCRdb to 2018 to 2021). A note on the overall study: Samples covering the acute and convalescent phases of COVID-19 were provided by collaborators in the United States, Italy and Spain. The material from the prospective study consisted of cDNA or gDNA derived from T cells, B-cell-depleted T cells, or PBMCs. The dataset comprised deeply sampled blood TCRbeta repertoires from subjects exposed to, actively infected with, or recovered from COVID-19. The repertoires were released in a freely available public database meant as a resource for research on the immune response to SARS-CoV-2. The samples were drawn from two sources: the first 160 participants of the ongoing ImmuneRACE study, and 1,200 or so subjects contributed by 6 global collaborators. The sample metadata nearly always contained a de-identified subject ID, COVID-19 status, age in years and sex. Where available, HLA class I and class II types were obtained from metadata supplied by the sample provider rather than from assay-based typing. Beyond this particular receptor, the publication reports: Clinical and demographic metadata were provided uncurated, with the amount varying by source and participant.

TCRbeta CDR3 regions were amplified from genomic DNA using the immunoSEQ Assay, a bias-controlled multiplex PCR. The authors processed their data as follows. The number of nucleated cells in each sample was estimated from the amplification of reference gene primers within the assay. To quantify the absolute abundance of each unique TCRbeta CDR3 rearrangement, sequence reads were collapsed and filtered. For each sample, productive Simpson clonality was calculated by taking the square root of Simpson's diversity index across productive rearrangements. The table comes from immuneACCESS by way of TCRdb, which keeps in-frame sequences with V and J called. Part of the clones is missing from these tables; in studies checked, under half for an unresolved V gene and the rest for unknown reasons. V and J calls and clone size are as listed in that table; D and trimming were resolved from the DNA. A total of roughly 150,000 clones appear in this sample, nearly 80% of them only once. The ten biggest clones cover over 11% of the sample.

The sequenced material came from peripheral blood. The sequence was obtained from a woman aged 80 or older with acute or convalescent COVID-19. The chain is made from TRBV15 and TRBJ1-1; the D gene cannot be resolved reliably. CDR3 region: CATSREWSNTEAFF. Read as DNA, the sequence is TGTGCCACCAGCAGAGAGTGGAGTAACACTGAAGCTTTCTTT.